This T cell receptor (beta chain) was obtained from a study of T cells in Graves' hyperthyroidism and ophthalmopathy. The study, taken as a whole, reports: Ophthalmopathy cases were set apart from stable hyperthyroidism by a 13 V-J model.

Of note for this clonotype: No antigen is known for it.

Diagnoses were made from clinical symptoms, serum measures (thyroxine and TRAb), thyroid ultrasound and orbital computed tomography. CDR1 is MNHEY and CDR2 is SVGEGT in the germline V gene. V gave up 8 bases and J gave up 2 bases, with 12 bases separating them. This CDR3 is 13 amino acids long. Amplification of TCR beta CDR3 regions was performed using RNA transcripts as template. The HTBI primer set drove a first-round RT-PCR of the TCR CDR3. One entry per CDR3 protein results from TCRdb running MiXCR on the multiplex PCR reads. Among 400,000 to 600,000 distinct CDR3 sequences listed, around 16% were seen once.

Sequenced input: blood. This chain links TRBV6-2 or TRBV6-3 with TRBJ1-2, with D perhaps TRBD1 (6 bases). The sequence was obtained from a woman aged 25-40 years with Graves' ophthalmopathy. The CDR3 reads CASGGPENYGYTF. Here the CDR3 DNA reads TGTGCCAGCGGGGGGCCAGAGAACTATGGCTACACCTTC.